The 17 T cell receptor beta chains below all came from one sample that was sequenced in a study of shared clonotypes between healthy human individuals (dated by TCRdb to the early 2020s). Library preparation was by the immunoSEQ multiplex PCR assay. This immuneACCESS table, as held by TCRdb, lists in-frame sequences with V and J called but not all clones. Of the missing ones, under half trace to an unresolved V gene in checked studies; the others have no known cause. For this sample there are around 1.1 million clones; around 77% appear just once. The ten largest clonotypes hold approximately 0.9% of the sample. The sample comprised memory CD4+ T cells from PBMCs. What the cell subset or site label conveys for this sample: CD45RA-negative fraction. These receptors all stem from a man younger than 35 in good health. Some clones in this sample may be carry-over from other donors' samples.

This clone was seen just once. The gene calls are TRBV20-1 and TRBJ1-1; D is unclear. V was shortened by 0 bases and J by 7 bases, with 6 bases between the two germline ends. The germline V gene encodes CDR1 DFQATT and CDR2 SNEGSKA (reference sequence). CDR3 length: 11 amino acids. The CDR3 DNA reads TGCAGTGCTAGAGATCCGGATGAAGCTTTCTTT. It codes for CSARDPDEAFF.

This chain joins TRBV27 and TRBJ2-7, with 11 bases fitting TRBD2. CDR3 length: 17 amino acids. The J segment lost 6 bases and the V segment lost 5 bases, leaving 15 bases of the junction unmatched. CDR1 MNHEY and CDR2 SMNVEV come from the germline V gene (reference sequence). This CDR3 is CASSKTSGALGGREQYF. As DNA, the CDR3 is TGTGCCAGCAGTAAGACTAGCGGGGCGCTGGGTGGGCGCGAGCAGTACTTC.

The gene calls are TRBV28 and TRBJ2-5; D gene ambiguous. CDR3 length: 13 residues. Germline values: CDR1 MDHEN, CDR2 SYDVKM. V lost 3 bases and J 3 bases, leaving 8 bases between the germline ends. CDR3 region: CASSFGKKETQYF. CDR3 bases: TGTGCCAGCAGTTTCGGCAAAAAAGAGACCCAGTACTTC.

This clone was seen just once. The CDR3 loop is CASSLQAEQPQHF. CDR3 sequence (DNA): TGTGCCAGCAGTTTACAGGCAGAGCAGCCCCAGCATTTT. The V gene is TRBV27, the J gene TRBJ1-5; D unclear. In germline, CDR1 is MNHEY, CDR2 SMNVEV (reference sequence). The length of the CDR3 is 13 residues. The ends were cut back, 2 bases at V and 7 bases at J, with 9 bases in the middle.

The J gene is TRBJ1-2, the V gene TRBV29-1; D remains unclear. Germline assignment: CDR1 SQVTM and CDR2 ANQGSEA. Between the trimmed V and J ends, which lost 7 bases and 4 bases, there was a span of 16 bases. This CDR3 contains 13 residues. CDR3 in DNA: TGCAGCGGGGGAGGGAGCAGCCTCTATGGCTACACCTTC. This encodes CSGGGSSLYGYTF.

Of note for this clone: Other DNA sequences in this sample translate to the same CDR3. The chain combines TRBV5-1 with TRBJ1-3; D gene ambiguous. The CDR3 consists of 14 residues. Germline V gene data show CDR1 as SGHRS and CDR2 as YFSETQ. Trimming stripped 0 bases from V and 7 bases from J, with 11 bases between. The CDR3 loop is CASSLGGPGNTIYF. DNA for the CDR3: TGCGCCAGCAGCTTGGGAGGTCCGGGGAACACCATATATTTT.

The chain is built from TRBV19 and TRBJ1-3, with TRBD1 identical over 7 bases. The CDR3 has 14 amino acids. The ends lost 10 bases at V and 0 bases at J; junction bases unmatched: 6. Germline V gene sequence: CDR1 LNHDA, CDR2 SQIVND (reference sequence). Here the CDR3 reads CATNPGGSGNTIYF. The CDR3 DNA reads TGTGCCACGAATCCAGGGGGCTCTGGAAACACCATATATTTT.

Of note for this clone: The identical CDR3 is also encoded by other nucleotide sequences in the sample. The V and J genes are TRBV7-9 and TRBJ2-1; D is unclear. Germline CDR1 is SEHNR and CDR2 is FQNEAQ (reference sequence). V lost 5 bases to trimming and J lost 6 bases, with 8 bases between them. The CDR3 covers 12 residues. CDR3 region: CASSPGSNEQFF. In nucleotides, the CDR3 is TGTGCCAGCAGCCCCGGCAGCAATGAGCAGTTCTTC. The full variable domain, rest sourced from reference TRBV7-9 and TRBJ2-1, is DTGVSQNPRHKITKRGQNVTFRCDPISEHNRLYWYRQTLGQGPEFLTYFQNEAQLEKSRLLSDRFSAERPKGSFSTLEIQRTEQGDSAMYLCASSPGSNEQFFGPGTRLTVL.

The gene calls are TRBV9 and TRBJ1-2; D ambiguous. This CDR3 has 15 residues. The germline V gene encodes CDR1 SGDLS and CDR2 YYNGEE. V was cut by 3 bases and J by 0 bases, with 12 bases left in between. This chain's CDR3 is CASSAESFTNYGYTF. The DNA for the CDR3 is TGTGCCAGCAGCGCGGAGTCCTTTACTAACTATGGCTACACCTTC.

This clone was recorded once. CDR3 DNA sequence: TGCAGTGCTCTCCTGTCATATACGCAGTATTTT. Translating it yields CSALLSYTQYF. The chain employs TRBV20-1 and TRBJ2-3, with D unresolved. The CDR3 totals 11 residues. Trimming took 5 bases from V and 7 from J, leaving 10 bases between them. In germline, CDR1 is DFQATT, CDR2 SNEGSKA (reference sequence).

This clone was counted only a few times. This rearrangement joins TRBV5-6 to TRBJ1-1; D gene unclear. Trimming cost V 2 bases and J 7 bases, with 12 bases left between them. The CDR3 contains 13 residues. Germline loops: CDR1 SGHDT, CDR2 YYEEEE. The CDR3 loop reads CASSFRIWDEAFF. In DNA form, the CDR3 reads TGTGCCAGCAGCTTCAGGATATGGGATGAAGCTTTCTTT.

In DNA form, the CDR3 reads TGTGCCAGCTCCTCGGAACTTCCCTCGAACACCGGGGAGCTGTTTTTT. Amino acids: CASSSELPSNTGELFF. The rearrangement uses TRBV18 and TRBJ2-2; D gene unclear. V lost 6 bases and J lost 0, with 14 bases in between. The CDR3 is 16 residues long. Germline V gene lookup returns CDR1 KGHSH and CDR2 LQKENI.

This clone was observed a single time. The chain links TRBV6-6 to TRBJ2-1; no definite D call. Trimming took off 2 bases at V and 4 bases at J, with 12 bases between the two ends. The germline gives CDR1 MNHNY, CDR2 SVGAGI (reference sequence). The CDR3 extends over 15 amino acids. The CDR3 loop is CASSYRISMYNEQFF. The CDR3 DNA reads as TGTGCCAGCAGTTACAGAATTTCAATGTACAATGAGCAGTTCTTC.

The chain couples TRBV10-3 to TRBJ1-1, with D perhaps TRBD1 (6 bases). The CDR3 consists of 16 residues. Germline V CDR1 and CDR2: ENHRY, SYGVKD. V dropped 2 bases and J dropped 2 bases, with 15 bases sitting between them. The CDR3 DNA reads as TGTGCCATCAGTGAGCCCCGGGACAAATCAAACACTGAAGCTTTCTTT. Protein product: CAISEPRDKSNTEAFF.

In its sample, this clone was seen a few times. This chain uses TRBV5-8 with TRBJ2-6, with D unclear. CDR1 is SGHTS and CDR2 is YDEGEE in the germline V gene. There are 16 residues in the CDR3. The germline V and J ends were trimmed by 1 base and 4 bases, with 12 bases remaining between them. The CDR3 bases are TGTGCCAGCAGCTTGCGTAGTTTTGGGGGGGCCAACGTCCTGACTTTC. Translated: CASSLRSFGGANVLTF.

This clone is a singleton in its sample. The chain has TRBV28 and TRBJ2-2; no firm D call. The CDR3 contains 16 residues. Germline V lookup: CDR1 MDHEN, CDR2 SYDVKM. V was clipped by 6 bases and J by 4 bases, with 18 bases between them. The CDR3 loop reads CASRSLGLYGTGELFF. The CDR3, as DNA: TGTGCCAGCAGATCCCTAGGCCTGTACGGCACCGGGGAGCTGTTTTTT.

This clone was picked up one time. The chain joins TRBV6-6 to TRBJ1-1, with 8 bases matching TRBD1. With V trimmed by 2 bases and J by 3 bases, 5 bases remained unmatched. The CDR3 spans 15 residues. CDR1 and CDR2 from the germline V gene are MNHNY and SVGAGI (reference sequence). CDR3 residues: CASSYRQGMDTEAFF. The CDR3 coding sequence is TGTGCCAGCAGTTACCGACAGGGGATGGACACTGAAGCTTTCTTT.